Listed here are 21 T cell receptor beta chains from one sample, sequenced in a study of patients and donors after allogeneic stem cell transplantation. A single record per CDR3 protein comes from TCRdb applying MiXCR to the RT-PCR reads. Among over 150,000 distinct CDR3 sequences, 25% to 35% were seen once, and the ten largest hold about 3%. Material for sequencing was blood, either unsorted or a sorted T cell fraction (not recorded which). The source of these receptors is a human donor who was either an allogeneic HSCT recipient or a stem cell or donor lymphocyte infusion donor (not recorded which). It is not recorded whose cells these are; they may come from a transplant donor.

In this sample, this clonotype turned up once. This chain links TRBV7-9 with TRBJ2-5; no firm D call. CDR3 length: 13 amino acids. Trimming shortened V by 0 bases and J by 3 bases, and 5 bases separated the two germline ends. Germline V gene sequence: CDR1 SEHNR, CDR2 FQNEAQ (reference sequence). CDR3 sequence: CASSLAWKETQYF. For the CDR3, the DNA is TGTGCCAGCAGCTTAGCCTGGAAAGAGACCCAGTACTTC.

The sample holds a few counts of this clonotype. The rearrangement links TRBV20-1 to TRBJ1-1; D is unclear. V shed 6 bases and J shed 0 bases, with 11 bases lying between them. Germline CDR1 is DFQATT and CDR2 is SNEGSKA (reference sequence). The CDR3 runs to 13 residues. CDR3 bases: TGCAGTGCCCCCCTTAGAGTGAACACTGAAGCTTTCTTT. It yields the protein CSAPLRVNTEAFF.

This clonotype was counted between two and nine times. This chain links TRBV20-1 with TRBJ2-7, with D maybe TRBD1 (5 bases). Germline CDR1 reads DFQATT; CDR2 reads SNEGSKA (reference sequence). The ends were cut back, 4 bases at V and 3 bases at J, with 7 bases in the middle. This CDR3 is built from 11 residues. The CDR3 DNA sequence: TGCAGTGCTATTCAGGGCTACGAGCAGTACTTC. It yields the protein CSAIQGYEQYF.

This clonotype was detected a few times. The chain recombines TRBV6-2 or TRBV6-3 with TRBJ2-7; D unclear. The CDR3 has 14 amino acids. Germline lookup yields CDR1 MNHEY and CDR2 SVGEGT. Trimming took 4 bases from V and 3 from J, leaving 13 bases between them. The CDR3 DNA sequence: TGTGCCAGCAGTTGGGGTCTAAGCCACTACGAGCAGTACTTC. This sequence encodes CASSWGLSHYEQYF.

There are a few counts of this clonotype. The V gene is TRBV5-1, the J gene TRBJ2-1; D uncertain. The CDR3 is 12 amino acids. Germline V gives CDR1 SGHRS, CDR2 YFSETQ. The V end was cut by 0 bases, the J end by 3 bases, with 1 base between. This CDR3 is CASSLDYNEQFF. CDR3 coding DNA: TGCGCCAGCAGCTTGGACTACAATGAGCAGTTCTTC. Based on the CDR3 plus reference TRBV5-1 and TRBJ2-1, the full variable domain is KAGVTQTPRYLIKTRGQQVTLSCSPISGHRSVSWYQQTPGQGLQFLFEYFSETQRNKGNFPGRFSGRQFSNSRSEMNVSTLELGDSALYLCASSLDYNEQFFGPGTRLTVL.

The rearrangement links TRBV7-2 to TRBJ2-1, with 9 bases fitting TRBD2. The ends lost 5 bases at V and 4 bases at J; junction bases unmatched: 6. CDR1 and CDR2 from the germline V gene are SGHTA and FQGNSA. The CDR3 covers 15 residues. The CDR3 bases are TGTGCCAGCAGCCCGACTAGCGGACAGTACAATGAGCAGTTCTTC. Its protein product is CASSPTSGQYNEQFF.

The V and J genes are TRBV15 and TRBJ2-2; 7 bases align to TRBD1. V trimming: 3 bases; J trimming: 3 bases; junction bases outside the gene matches: 7. This CDR3 spans 16 amino acids. Germline lookup yields CDR1 LNHNV and CDR2 YYDKDF (reference sequence). CDR3 sequence reads: CATSRTGYGDTGELFF. In nucleotides, the CDR3 is TGTGCCACCAGCAGGACAGGGTATGGAGACACCGGGGAGCTGTTTTTT.

V gene TRBV29-1 combines with J gene TRBJ2-7, with unresolved D. Trimming cost V 3 bases and J 2 bases, with 8 bases left between them. The CDR3 is 12 amino acids. Germline V gene sequence: CDR1 SQVTM, CDR2 ANQGSEA. The DNA of the CDR3 is TGCAGCGTTGAGGTGCCTACCTACGAGCAGTACTTC. Translated, it gives CSVEVPTYEQYF.

V is TRBV28 and J is TRBJ2-7; D might be TRBD1 (5 bases). This CDR3 is 12 amino acids long. Trimming removed 4 bases from V and 5 bases from J, with 9 bases in between. Germline loops: CDR1 MDHEN, CDR2 SYDVKM. This CDR3 is CASSWGHNEQYF. As DNA, the CDR3 is TGTGCCAGCAGTTGGGGCCATAACGAGCAGTACTTC.

The rearrangement uses TRBV29-1 and TRBJ1-1; tentative D call: TRBD1 (6 bases). CDR3 length equals 12 residues. Trimming took 0 bases from V and 8 from J, leaving 10 bases between them. Germline values: CDR1 SQVTM, CDR2 ANQGSEA. CDR3 sequence (DNA): TGCAGCGTTGAAGAGGGACACCCGGAAGCTTTCTTT. This sequence encodes CSVEEGHPEAFF.

This clonotype was detected many times. The chain links TRBV7-4 to TRBJ1-5, with a tentative D call TRBD1 (6 bases). CDR1 SGHVT and CDR2 SQSDAQ come from the germline V gene. The CDR3 is 17 residues long. The ends were cut back, 1 base at V and 0 bases at J, with 13 bases in the middle. The CDR3 loop reads CASSLVRGEYSNQPQHF. In nucleotides, the CDR3 is TGTGCCAGCAGCTTAGTCAGGGGAGAGTATAGCAATCAGCCCCAGCATTTT. Complete variable domain (other parts from reference TRBV7-4 and TRBJ1-5): GAGVSQSPRYKVAKRGRDVALRCDSISGHVTLYWYRQTLGQGSEVLTYSQSDAQRDKSGRPSGRFSAERPERSVSTLKIQRTEQGDSAVYLCASSLVRGEYSNQPQHFGDGTRLSIL.

This clonotype came up a few times. This chain uses TRBV20-1 with TRBJ1-4, with D possibly being TRBD1 (6 bases). Germline CDR1 is DFQATT and CDR2 is SNEGSKA (reference sequence). V shed 0 bases and J shed 5 bases, with 13 bases lying between them. The CDR3 is made up of 15 amino acids. CDR3 sequence reads: CSARDLGQGNEKLFF. CDR3 nucleotides: TGCAGTGCTAGAGATCTAGGGCAGGGGAATGAAAAACTGTTTTTT.

Only a few counts were recorded for this clonotype. The chain joins TRBV12-3 or TRBV12-4 to TRBJ2-1; TRBD2 aligns across 11 bases. Losses at the gene ends were 0 bases for V and 12 bases for J; bases not matched to a gene: 7. The CDR3 runs 15 residues. DNA of the CDR3: TGTGCCAGCAGTTTAGCTAGCGGGAGGGCCATGGGGCAGTTCTTC. Protein: CASSLASGRAMGQFF.

The genes are TRBV4-2 and TRBJ1-4; D not resolved. V was pared by 2 bases and J by 0 bases, with 13 bases between. The CDR3 is made up of 17 amino acids. Germline CDR1 is LGHNA and CDR2 is YNFKEQ. This CDR3 is CASSQSAWAATNEKLFF. The DNA for the CDR3 is TGTGCCAGCAGCCAAAGTGCATGGGCTGCAACTAATGAAAAACTGTTTTTT.

The chain is built from TRBV20-1 and TRBJ2-1; D is perhaps TRBD2 (6 bases). This CDR3 spans 14 amino acids. Per the germline V gene, CDR1 is DFQATT and CDR2 is SNEGSKA (reference sequence). The V and J ends lost 1 base and 0 bases respectively, with 7 bases between them. This CDR3 reads CSARVSGSYNEQFF. In nucleotides, the CDR3 is TGCAGTGCTAGAGTTAGCGGCTCCTACAATGAGCAGTTCTTC.

This clonotype was recorded a few times. This chain links TRBV10-3 with TRBJ2-5; D not certain. This CDR3 comprises 13 residues. Trimming pared 7 bases from V and 6 bases from J, leaving 15 bases between. Germline values: CDR1 ENHRY, CDR2 SYGVKD. In DNA, the CDR3 is TGTGCCATCACCAAGGACCTCGGGCAGACCCAGTACTTC. It encodes CAITKDLGQTQYF.

The V call is TRBV3-1, the J call TRBJ2-2; 7 bases map to TRBD2. Germline CDR1 LGHDT, CDR2 YNNKEL (reference sequence). CDR3 length: 16 amino acids. V lost 0 bases, J lost 3 bases, and 4 bases stayed unmatched. The DNA of the CDR3 is TGTGCCAGCAGCCAAGAAGGAGCGGGATACACCGGGGAGCTGTTTTTT. Its protein is CASSQEGAGYTGELFF.

The V and J genes are TRBV5-4 and TRBJ2-1; either TRBD1 or TRBD2 may supply D (6 bases each). The V end was cut by 5 bases, the J end by 9 bases, with 21 bases between. The CDR3 is 15 residues long. Germline V lookup: CDR1 SGHNT, CDR2 YYREEE (reference sequence). The DNA for the CDR3 is TGTGCCAGCAGATTGAAAGGATGGGGGGCTGGTGAGCAGTTCTTC. Protein: CASRLKGWGAGEQFF.

V and J are TRBV5-1 and TRBJ2-7, with 10 bases lining up with TRBD2. The CDR3 loop spans 15 amino acids. J lost 7 bases, V lost 3 bases, and 10 bases had no gene match. The germline V gene has CDR1 SGHRS and CDR2 YFSETQ. The chain's CDR3 is CASSYLAGVTVEQYF. In nucleotides, the CDR3 is TGCGCCAGCAGCTATCTAGCGGGAGTTACGGTGGAGCAGTACTTC.

This clonotype showed up just a few times. The rearrangement links TRBV10-3 to TRBJ2-7; the match to TRBD1 covers 10 bases. V was pared by 4 bases and J by 9 bases, with 12 bases of the junction left unmatched. CDR1 and CDR2 from the germline V gene are ENHRY and SYGVKD. This CDR3 comprises 15 residues. The CDR3 nucleotides read TGTGCCATCAGTGGATCGGCGGACAGGGGGAATAGGCAGTACTTC. Protein product: CAISGSADRGNRQYF.

This clonotype was counted between two and nine times. J is TRBJ2-1 and V is TRBV7-9; D ambiguous. This CDR3 is built from 11 residues. Germline lookup yields CDR1 SEHNR and CDR2 FQNEAQ (reference sequence). V lost 8 bases, J lost 9 bases, and 11 bases lay in between. The CDR3 reads CASSPEPEQFF. The CDR3 DNA reads as TGTGCCAGCTCTCCTGAGCCTGAGCAGTTCTTC.